This paragraph reports one T cell receptor (beta chain). This record comes from a study of control samples from healthy donors and cancer patients. The CDR3 runs 13 residues. Germline loops: CDR1 SNHLY, CDR2 FYNNEI. V was cut by 4 bases and J by 0 bases, with 6 bases left in between. Method: immunoSEQ multiplex PCR; TCRdb's copy keeps in-frame clones and lacks some. The repertoire holds some 51,000 clones, with roughly 95% as singletons. This chain joins TRBV2 and TRBJ1-1; D gene uncertain. Sequenced material: blood. This clonotype originated in a woman aged 18 to 35 in good health. The CDR3 region is CASSGHLNTEAFF. The CDR3 nucleotides read TGTGCCAGCAGTGGGCATTTGAACACTGAAGCTTTCTTT.